This T cell receptor beta chain was sequenced during a study of neurological immune-mediated disorders. One entry per CDR3 protein, called by TCRdb with MiXCR from the 5' RACE reads. The sample contains some 33,000 distinct CDR3 sequences, around 1.5% of which appear only once. In its sample, this clonotype was seen many times. Trimming at V came to 0 bases and at J to 7 bases, leaving 19 bases not matched to a gene. This CDR3 has 19 amino acids. The germline CDR1 and CDR2 sequences are ENHRY and SYGVKD. Sequencing input: PBMCs. V and J are TRBV10-3 and TRBJ2-7; 9 bases are shared with TRBD1. This TCR derives from a woman aged 25 to 45 with multiple sclerosis. The CDR3 DNA sequence: TGTGCCATCAGTGAGTCTACCCTCCTCCGGACAGGGGCAAGAGGTGAGCAGTACTTC. Its translation: CAISESTLLRTGARGEQYF.